A single sample gave rise to the 15 T cell receptor beta chains below, sequenced in a study of cytomegalovirus exposure and HLA in healthy donors. Use of 60 Vbeta and 13 Jbeta primers characterized the PCR. The repertoire was sequenced with immunoSEQ multiplex PCR; TCRdb's copy has only in-frame clones and lacks some. The sample includes approximately 81,000 clones, about four fifths of them seen just once. The sequenced sample was PBMCs. These receptors all come from a woman aged 50 to 60 in good health and CMV-seronegative.

This sequence joins TRBV7-2 and TRBJ2-7; D unresolved. Trimming removed 9 bases from V and 3 bases from J, with 3 bases in between. This CDR3 is 9 amino acids long. Germline CDR1 and CDR2: SGHTA and FQGNSA. As DNA, the CDR3 is TGTGCCAGAAACTACGAGCAGTACGTC. Amino acids: CARNYEQYV.

This chain connects TRBV29-1 to TRBJ1-4, with D tentatively TRBD1 (5 bases). Germline V gene data show CDR1 as SQVTM and CDR2 as ANQGSEA. The CDR3 covers 11 residues. Trimming shortened V by 4 bases and J by 8 bases, and 8 bases separated the two germline ends. This CDR3 reads CSVGTPEKLFF. DNA of the CDR3: TGCAGCGTTGGGACACCCGAAAAACTGTTTTTT.

J is TRBJ2-5 and V is TRBV5-1; D gene uncertain. The CDR3 is 15 amino acids. V lost 0 bases, J lost 1 base, and 10 bases lay in between. The V gene's germline CDR1 is SGHRS and CDR2 YFSETQ. CDR3 nucleotides: TGCGCCAGCAGCTTGGACGTCAGTTCCCAAGAGACCCAGTACTTC. Translation: CASSLDVSSQETQYF.

This chain connects TRBV13 to TRBJ2-5; TRBD1 agrees at 7 bases. The DNA end lines up better with TRBJ2-7; the J call may be wrong. The CDR3 is 14 amino acids. Per the germline V gene, CDR1 is PRHDT and CDR2 is FYEKMQ (reference sequence). The CDR3: CASSSTGRSYEQYF. The CDR3 region has the DNA TGTGCCAGCAGTTCGACAGGGCGCTCCTACGAGCAGTACTTC.

V usage is TRBV15 and J usage is TRBJ2-7; weak D call: TRBD2 (6 bases). CDR1 is LNHNV, CDR2 YYDKDF, per germline (reference sequence). V lost 0 bases to trimming and J lost 3 bases, with 9 bases between them. This CDR3 spans 14 amino acids. The CDR3 DNA reads as TGTGCCACCAGCAGAGATGCGGGAAGCTACGAGCAGTACGTC. Protein: CATSRDAGSYEQYV.

The rearrangement links TRBV7-8 to TRBJ2-7; the D gene is possibly TRBD1 (5 bases). Germline CDR1 is SGHVS and CDR2 is FQNEAQ. The CDR3 sequence is 13 residues long. Between the trimmed V and J ends, which lost 11 bases and 2 bases, there was a span of 16 bases. DNA of the CDR3: TGTGCCTCTGCGCTAGGGGCCGCCTACGAGCAGTACTTC. Its protein is CASALGAAYEQYF.

The V gene is TRBV5-4, the J gene TRBJ2-1, with TRBD2 identical over 10 bases. CDR3 size: 15 residues. The germline V gene has CDR1 SGHNT and CDR2 YYREEE (reference sequence). V was pared by 6 bases and J by 0 bases, with 3 bases of the junction left unmatched. The DNA of the CDR3 is TGTGCCAGCATCATAGCGGGGGGCTCCTACAATGAGCAGTTCTTC. This gives the protein CASIIAGGSYNEQFF.

CDR3 protein: CASSVILGVAGGPGNEQFF. In DNA form, the CDR3 reads TGTGCCAGCAGCGTGATCCTCGGGGTAGCGGGAGGGCCTGGCAATGAGCAGTTCTTC. The J gene is TRBJ2-1, the V gene TRBV5-4; 11 nucleotides line up with TRBD2. V was pared by 4 bases and J by 6 bases, with 18 bases of the junction left unmatched. The CDR3 loop spans 19 amino acids. The germline V gene has CDR1 SGHNT and CDR2 YYREEE (reference sequence). Full variable domain (rest looked up from reference TRBV5-4 and TRBJ2-1): ETGVTQSPTHLIKTRGQQVTLRCSSQSGHNTVSWYQQALGQGPQFIFQYYREEENGRGNFPPRFSGLQFPNYSSELNVNALELDDSALYLCASSVILGVAGGPGNEQFFGPGTRLTVL.

The chain is built from TRBV7-2 and TRBJ2-1; 11 nucleotides agree with TRBD2. Germline CDR1 and CDR2: SGHTA and FQGNSA. This CDR3 has 16 amino acids. The V and J ends lost 4 bases and 5 bases, in that order; junction bases with no gene match: 7. CDR3 loop: CASSSSSGGPHNEQFF. CDR3 in DNA: TGTGCCAGCAGCTCCTCTAGCGGGGGGCCCCACAATGAGCAGTTCTTC.

Points on this clone: Other DNA sequences within the sample encode an identical CDR3. The J gene is TRBJ1-4, the V gene TRBV2; D remains unclear. This CDR3 region has 16 residues. Germline CDR1 is SNHLY and CDR2 is FYNNEI. Trimming took off 6 bases at V and 0 bases at J, with 14 bases between the two ends. DNA of the CDR3: TGTGCCAGCAGCGAACGTATACAAACAACTAATGAAAAACTGTTTTTT. Protein: CASSERIQTTNEKLFF. The full variable domain, with the rest looked up from reference TRBV2 and TRBJ1-4, is EPEVTQTPSHQVTQMGQEVILRCVPISNHLYFYWYRQILGQKVEFLVSFYNNEISEKSEIFDDQFSVERPDGSNFTLKIRSTKLEDSAMYFCASSERIQTTNEKLFFGSGTQLSVL.

The V call is TRBV7-9, the J call TRBJ1-4; no definite D call. V lost 3 bases to trimming and J lost 5 bases, with 10 bases between them. Germline loops: CDR1 SEHNR, CDR2 FQNEAQ (reference sequence). The CDR3 is made up of 14 amino acids. The CDR3, as DNA: TGTGCCAGCAGCTTTGTGGGCGGGAATGAAAAACTGTTTTTT. It translates to CASSFVGGNEKLFF.

The chain links TRBV5-1 to TRBJ1-1; no clear D gene. The CDR3 spans 12 residues. V was shortened by 5 bases and J by 2 bases, with 7 bases between the two germline ends. Germline V gene sequence: CDR1 SGHRS, CDR2 YFSETQ. CDR3 in amino acids: CASRLKNTEAFF. The CDR3 DNA reads as TGCGCCAGCAGACTCAAAAACACTGAAGCTTTCTTT.

The chain joins TRBV27 to TRBJ2-1, with 8 bases matching TRBD2. CDR3 size: 15 residues. Germline CDR1 is MNHEY and CDR2 is SMNVEV (reference sequence). The V segment lost 8 bases and the J segment 7 bases; nucleotides outside the gene matches: 13. CDR3 sequence reads: CASFAAQRETNEQFF. CDR3 nucleotide sequence: TGTGCCAGCTTTGCGGCTCAGCGGGAGACGAATGAGCAGTTCTTC.

V and J are TRBV2 and TRBJ2-7, with 7 bases that match TRBD1. CDR1 and CDR2 from the germline V gene are SNHLY and FYNNEI. The trim removed 7 bases at V and 5 bases at J, leaving 5 bases unmatched. This CDR3 spans 12 amino acids. CDR3 in amino acids: CASTPGGNEQYV. The CDR3 region has the DNA TGTGCCAGCACTCCAGGGGGAAACGAGCAGTACGTC.

V and J are TRBV27 and TRBJ2-1; D is possibly TRBD1 (7 bases). Germline lookup yields CDR1 MNHEY and CDR2 SMNVEV (reference sequence). V was pared by 6 bases and J by 7 bases, with 13 bases between. This CDR3 has 13 amino acids. This CDR3 reads CASSLTGRNEQFF. The CDR3 nucleotides are TGTGCCAGCAGCTTGACAGGGAGGAATGAGCAGTTCTTC.